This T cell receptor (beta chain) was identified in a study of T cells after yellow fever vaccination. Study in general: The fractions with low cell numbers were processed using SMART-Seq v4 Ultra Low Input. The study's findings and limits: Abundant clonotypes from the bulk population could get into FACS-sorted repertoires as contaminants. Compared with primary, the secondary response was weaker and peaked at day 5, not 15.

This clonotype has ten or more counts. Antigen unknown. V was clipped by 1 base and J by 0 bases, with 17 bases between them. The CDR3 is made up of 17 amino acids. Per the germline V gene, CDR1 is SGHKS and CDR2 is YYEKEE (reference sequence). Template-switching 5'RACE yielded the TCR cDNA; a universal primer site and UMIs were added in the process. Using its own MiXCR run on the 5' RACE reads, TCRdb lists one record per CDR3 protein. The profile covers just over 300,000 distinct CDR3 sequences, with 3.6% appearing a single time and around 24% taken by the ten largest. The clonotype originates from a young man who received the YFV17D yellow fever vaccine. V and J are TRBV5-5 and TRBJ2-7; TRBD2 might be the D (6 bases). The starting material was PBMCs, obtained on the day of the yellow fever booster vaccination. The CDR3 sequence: CASSLIGGALSSYEQYF. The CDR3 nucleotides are TGTGCCAGCAGCTTGATCGGCGGGGCTCTTAGCTCCTACGAGCAGTACTTC.